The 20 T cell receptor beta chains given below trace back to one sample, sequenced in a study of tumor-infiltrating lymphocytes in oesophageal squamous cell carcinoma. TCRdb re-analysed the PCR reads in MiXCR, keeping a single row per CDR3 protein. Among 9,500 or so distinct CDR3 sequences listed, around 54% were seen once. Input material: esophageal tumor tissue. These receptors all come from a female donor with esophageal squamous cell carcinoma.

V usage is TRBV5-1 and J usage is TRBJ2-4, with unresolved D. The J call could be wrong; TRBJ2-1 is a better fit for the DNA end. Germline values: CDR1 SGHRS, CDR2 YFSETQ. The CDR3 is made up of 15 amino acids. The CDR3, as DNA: TGCGCCAGCAGCTATGTGACGGGTGGACACAATGAGCAGTTCTTC. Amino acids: CASSYVTGGHNEQFF.

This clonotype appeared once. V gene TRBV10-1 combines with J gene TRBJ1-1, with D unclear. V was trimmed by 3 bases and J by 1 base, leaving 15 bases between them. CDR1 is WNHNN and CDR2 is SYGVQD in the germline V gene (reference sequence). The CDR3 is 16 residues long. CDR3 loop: CASSDRKALPNTEAFF. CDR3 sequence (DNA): TGCGCCAGCAGTGACAGAAAGGCGCTACCGAACACTGAAGCTTTCTTT.

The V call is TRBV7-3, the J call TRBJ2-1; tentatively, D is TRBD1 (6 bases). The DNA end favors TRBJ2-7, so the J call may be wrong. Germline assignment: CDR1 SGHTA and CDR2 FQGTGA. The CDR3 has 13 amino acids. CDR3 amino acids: CASSSRGGYEQYF. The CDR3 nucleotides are TGTGCCAGCAGCAGCAGGGGCGGCTACGAGCAGTACTTC.

For the CDR3, the DNA is TGTGCCAGCGCGCCGAGCGGCACAGATACGCAGTATTTT. Its protein is CASAPSGTDTQYF. The chain joins TRBV7-3 to TRBJ2-3; D is undetermined. Trimming stripped 8 bases from V and 1 base from J, with 10 bases between. Germline CDR1 is SGHTA and CDR2 is FQGTGA. This CDR3 has 13 residues.

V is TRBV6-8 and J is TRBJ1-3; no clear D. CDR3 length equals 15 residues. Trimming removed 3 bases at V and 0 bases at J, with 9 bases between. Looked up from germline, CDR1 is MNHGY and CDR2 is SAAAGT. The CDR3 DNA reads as TGTGCCAGCAGTTATGACCGGAGCTCTGGAAACACCATATATTTT. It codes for CASSYDRSSGNTIYF.

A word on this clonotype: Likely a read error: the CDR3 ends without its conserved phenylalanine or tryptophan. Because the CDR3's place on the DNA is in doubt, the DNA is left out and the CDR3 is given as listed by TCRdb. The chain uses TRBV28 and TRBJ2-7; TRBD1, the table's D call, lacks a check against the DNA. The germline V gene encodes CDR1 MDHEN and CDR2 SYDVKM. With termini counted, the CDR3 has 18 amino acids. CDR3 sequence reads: CASRVSEQGIAYEQYFGS.

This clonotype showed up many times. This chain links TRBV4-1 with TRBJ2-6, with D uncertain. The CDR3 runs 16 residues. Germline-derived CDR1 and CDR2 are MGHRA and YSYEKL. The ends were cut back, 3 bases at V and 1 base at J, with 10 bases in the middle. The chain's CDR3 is CASSQGLGSGANVLTF. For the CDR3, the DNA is TGCGCCAGCAGCCAGGGTCTCGGGTCTGGGGCCAACGTCCTGACTTTC.

The DNA of the CDR3 is TGTGCCACCAGTGTCCTACTAGCGGGGTTTAGTGGAGACATTCAGTACTTC. This gives the protein CATSVLLAGFSGDIQYF. The chain employs TRBV24-1 and TRBJ2-1; 10 bases fit TRBD2. The J call could be wrong; TRBJ2-4 is a better fit for the DNA end. The CDR3 has 17 residues. The germline CDR1 and CDR2 sequences are KGHDR and SFDVKD.

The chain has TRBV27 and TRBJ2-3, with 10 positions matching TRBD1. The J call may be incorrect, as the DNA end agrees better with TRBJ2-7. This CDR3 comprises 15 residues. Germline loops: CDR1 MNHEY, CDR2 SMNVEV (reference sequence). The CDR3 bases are TGTGCCAGCAGGTTAACGGGACAGGGGTACTACGAGCAGTACTTC. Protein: CASRLTGQGYYEQYF.

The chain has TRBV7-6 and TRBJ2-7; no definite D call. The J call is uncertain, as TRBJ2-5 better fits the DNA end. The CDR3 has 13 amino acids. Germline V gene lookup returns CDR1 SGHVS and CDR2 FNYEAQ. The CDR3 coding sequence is TGTGCCAGCAGCTACGCCTCGAGCGAGACCCAGTACTTC. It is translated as CASSYASSETQYF.

In DNA form, the CDR3 reads TGTGCCAGCAGTAAATCCCAGGGGAACTATGGCTACACCTTC. Amino acid sequence: CASSKSQGNYGYTF. This chain links TRBV7-2 with TRBJ1-2, with D possibly being TRBD1 (6 bases). Germline CDR1 and CDR2: SGHTA and FQGNSA. CDR3 size: 14 residues. V was cut by 6 bases and J by 2 bases, with 13 bases left in between. The variable domain in full, with the rest retrieved from reference TRBV7-2 and TRBJ1-2, is GAGVSQSPSNKVTEKGKDVELRCDPISGHTALYWYRQSLGQGLEFLIYFQGNSAPDKSGLPSDRFSAERTGGSVSTLTIQRTQQEDSAVYLCASSKSQGNYGYTFGSGTRLTVV.

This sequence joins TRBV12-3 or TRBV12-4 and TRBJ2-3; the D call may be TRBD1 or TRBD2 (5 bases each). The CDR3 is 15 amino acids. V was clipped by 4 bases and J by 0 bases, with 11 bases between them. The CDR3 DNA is TGTGCCAGCAGTTATGTGTGGGACAGCACAGATACGCAGTATTTT. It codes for CASSYVWDSTDTQYF.

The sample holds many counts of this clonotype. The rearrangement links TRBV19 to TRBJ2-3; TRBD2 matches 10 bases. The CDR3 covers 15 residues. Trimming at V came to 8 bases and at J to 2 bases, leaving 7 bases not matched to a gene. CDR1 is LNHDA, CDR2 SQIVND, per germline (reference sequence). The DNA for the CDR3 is TGTGCCAGTGGGTCCGGGACTAGCGCCACAGATACGCAGTATTTT. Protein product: CASGSGTSATDTQYF.

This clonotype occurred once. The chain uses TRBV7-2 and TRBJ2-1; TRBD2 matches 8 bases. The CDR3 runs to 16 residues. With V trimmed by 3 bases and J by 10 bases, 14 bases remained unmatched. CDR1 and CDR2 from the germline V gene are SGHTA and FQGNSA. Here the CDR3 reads CASSLATSGGWGEQFF. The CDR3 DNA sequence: TGTGCCAGCAGCTTGGCGACGAGCGGGGGCTGGGGCGAGCAGTTCTTC.

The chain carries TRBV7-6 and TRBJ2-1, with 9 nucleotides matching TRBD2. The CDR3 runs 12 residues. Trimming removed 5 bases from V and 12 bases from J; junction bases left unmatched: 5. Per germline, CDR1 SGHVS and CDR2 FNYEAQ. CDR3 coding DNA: TGTGCCAGCAGCACCAGTAGCGGGGGGCAGTTCTTC. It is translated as CASSTSSGGQFF.

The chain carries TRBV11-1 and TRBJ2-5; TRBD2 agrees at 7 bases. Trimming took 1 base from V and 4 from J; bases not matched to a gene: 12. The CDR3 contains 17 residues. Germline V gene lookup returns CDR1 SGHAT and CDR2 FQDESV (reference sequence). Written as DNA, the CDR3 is TGTGCCAGCAGCTTAGGGTTTGGGGGAGGGCCTCGAGAGACCCAGTACTTC. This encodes CASSLGFGGGPRETQYF.

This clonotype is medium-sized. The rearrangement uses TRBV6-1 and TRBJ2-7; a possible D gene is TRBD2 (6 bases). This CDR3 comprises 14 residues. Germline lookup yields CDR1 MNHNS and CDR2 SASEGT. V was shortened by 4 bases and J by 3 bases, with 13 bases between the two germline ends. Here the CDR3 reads CASSAAGLIYEQYF. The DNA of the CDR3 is TGTGCCAGCAGTGCCGCGGGACTTATCTACGAGCAGTACTTC.

Here the CDR3 reads CASSFIFGTGELFF. The CDR3 DNA reads as TGTGCCAGCAGTTTTATTTTCGGGACCGGGGAGCTGTTTTTT. V gene TRBV12-3 or TRBV12-4 combines with J gene TRBJ1-1, with unresolved D. Judging by the DNA end, TRBJ2-2 fits better; the J call may be wrong. The CDR3 is made up of 14 amino acids.

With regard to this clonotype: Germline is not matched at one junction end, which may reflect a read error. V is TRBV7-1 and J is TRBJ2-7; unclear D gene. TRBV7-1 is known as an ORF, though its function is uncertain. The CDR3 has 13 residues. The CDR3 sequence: CASSTGPDSPLHF. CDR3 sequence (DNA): TGTGCCAGCAGCACTGGACCAGATTCACCCCTCCACTTC.

The CDR3 DNA reads TGTGCCAGCAGCTTAGCGGGACAGGGCAGATCGGATACGCAGTATTTT. Its translation is CASSLAGQGRSDTQYF. The chain couples TRBV7-2 to TRBJ2-3, with 9 nucleotides matching TRBD1. This CDR3 contains 16 residues. Per the germline V gene, CDR1 is SGHTA and CDR2 is FQGNSA. The V gene end was trimmed by 0 bases and the J gene end by 6 bases; junction bases not matched to a gene: 7.